The 6 T cell receptor beta chains reported below all come from one sample, sequenced in a study of graft-versus-host responses after intestinal transplantation. The repertoire was sequenced with immunoSEQ multiplex PCR; TCRdb's copy has only in-frame clones and lacks some. The table lists some 100,000 clones, over 80% of them singletons. The antigens these receptors bind are not known. The sample here was unstimulated CD8+ T cells sorted from spleen or lymph node cells, taken before transplant. The receptors shown here come from a human donor who was the organ donor for an intestinal transplant.

V and J are TRBV9 and TRBJ2-6, with a possible D match to TRBD1 (8 bases). V was clipped by 1 base and J by 2 bases, with 19 bases between them. The CDR3 has 19 amino acids. Germline V gene data show CDR1 as SGDLS and CDR2 as YYNGEE. CDR3 DNA sequence: TGTGCCAGCAGCGTATCGGCCCGGACAGGGAGGGCTGGGGCCAACGTCCTGACTTTC. It codes for CASSVSARTGRAGANVLTF.

The J gene is TRBJ1-1, the V gene TRBV29-1; D not resolved. The V gene lost 6 bases and the J gene lost 6 bases, with 11 bases spanning the gap. CDR1 and CDR2 from the germline V gene are SQVTM and ANQGSEA. The CDR3 contains 11 residues. DNA for the CDR3: TGCAGCGTGGTAAGGCAGGCTGAAGCTTTCTTT. It encodes CSVVRQAEAFF.

This rearrangement joins TRBV28 to TRBJ2-7; TRBD1 matches at 7 bases. The ends lost 5 bases at V and 3 bases at J; junction bases unmatched: 7. The CDR3 covers 14 residues. The germline V gene encodes CDR1 MDHEN and CDR2 SYDVKM. The chain's CDR3 is CASSIQGKGYEQYF. The CDR3 DNA reads as TGTGCCAGCAGTATACAGGGGAAAGGCTACGAGCAGTACTTC.

The chain is built from TRBV6-1 and TRBJ1-2, with D tentatively TRBD1 (6 bases). V gave up 1 base and J gave up 3 bases, with 12 bases separating them. This CDR3 comprises 15 residues. Per germline, CDR1 MNHNS and CDR2 SASEGT. The CDR3: CASSEGAGADYGYTF. In DNA, the CDR3 is TGTGCCAGCAGTGAAGGGGCAGGGGCGGACTATGGCTACACCTTC.

The chain combines TRBV2 with TRBJ2-7; perhaps TRBD1 as D (5 bases). This CDR3 spans 12 amino acids. Germline CDR1 and CDR2: SNHLY and FYNNEI. Trimming took off 6 bases at V and 5 bases at J, with 11 bases between the two ends. The CDR3 DNA reads TGTGCCAGCAGGTCAGGGTTCAACGAGCAGTACTTC. Its protein product is CASRSGFNEQYF.

V is TRBV7-3 and J is TRBJ2-1; TRBD1 matches 7 bases. Per germline, CDR1 SGHTA and CDR2 FQGTGA. V shed 5 bases and J 0 bases; nucleotides not matched to a gene: 4. CDR3 length equals 15 residues. The CDR3: CASSATGSSYNEQFF. CDR3 coding DNA: TGTGCCAGCAGCGCGACAGGGTCCTCCTACAATGAGCAGTTCTTC.